This T cell receptor beta chain was found in a study of CD8 T cells in Susac syndrome (dated by TCRdb to the late 2010s). Context from the whole study: Among the Susac syndrome patients who were sequenced, clinically active disease was present in roughly six and clinical remission was observed in fewer than ten. At blood withdrawal, Susac syndrome patients were either therapy-naive, taking corticosteroids (in some cases with IVIg as well), or taking IVIg alone. Whether CD8+ T cell activation and differentiation in Susac syndrome was antigen driven was tested using repertoire sequencing. The paper's findings and limits, for the study overall: The CD4+ T cell repertoire of patients with Susac syndrome showed no detectable clonal expansion. The number of individuals in the TCR sequencing and HLA analysis was acknowledged as relatively small.

RNA was extracted using the RNeasy kit, and roughly 0.5 to 1 microgram was reverse transcribed with random hexamers. The immunoSEQ multiplex PCR assay, covering 54 Vbeta and 13 Jbeta segments, was used to amplify TCR beta CDR3 regions. PCR amplification bias was corrected by using a synthetic template baseline for primer optimization and computational correction. From the authors' description of their analysis: Reads were assigned to V, D and J genes according to IMGT and analyzed in immunoSEQ Analyzer, with only productive sequences retained. To calculate clonality, Shannon entropy was normalized by log2 of the number of productive unique sequences and then subtracted from one. For each patient and control, public and private clones were evaluated among the 100 most prevalent clones. Susac-specific clones were defined as absent from healthy and MS cohorts, around 970 published viral clones and other ImmuneACCESS disease sequences. TCRdb reprocessing: public reads trimmed at Q25 with fastp, clones called with MiXCR, in-frame beta chains kept. One record per CDR3 amino acid sequence lists the most common genes and DNA. Here the V and J calls rest on TCRdb's processing, not on the authors' analysis. This sample comprises roughly 200,000 distinct CDR3 sequences, under 95% of them detected only once. The ten largest account for 0.12% of the sample.

Peripheral blood CD8+ and CD4+ T cells from healthy donors, Susac syndrome patients and multiple sclerosis patients were profiled using high-throughput TCR beta sequencing. Recently defined diagnostic criteria for definite or probable disease were met by the Susac syndrome patients. Bulk CD8+ and CD4+ T cells were purified by magnetic negative isolation, while CD8+ TEMRA cells were enriched using FACS. Blood was drawn into EDTA tubes, processed within 24 hours, and PBMCs were isolated by density gradient centrifugation. PBMCs intended for TCR sequencing were frozen in liquid nitrogen and were later thawed in a 37 degrees C water bath. Purity of sorted or isolated CD4+, CD8+ and CD8+ TEMRA cells was at least 90%. Remarks on this clonotype: Its antigen specificity is not known. Base-call qualities are not available, and no considerably larger clone is one nucleotide away.

V and J are truncated by 4 bases and 4 bases respectively, leaving an intervening sequence of 7 bases. CDR1 and CDR2, per the germline V gene, are LGHNT and FRNRAP. Spanning cysteine to phenylalanine, the CDR3 consists of 12 amino acids. Of all the DNA, just the CDR3 is kept, 36 bases in frame from base 1. The chain links TRBV12-5 with TRBJ1-1; no D gene can be assigned with confidence. This sequence was found in a human donor with Susac syndrome. Sequences were obtained from CD4+ T cells from PBMCs. CDR3 loop: CASGSPRTEAFF. The base sequence is TGTGCTAGTGGTTCCCCTCGCACTGAAGCTTTCTTT.